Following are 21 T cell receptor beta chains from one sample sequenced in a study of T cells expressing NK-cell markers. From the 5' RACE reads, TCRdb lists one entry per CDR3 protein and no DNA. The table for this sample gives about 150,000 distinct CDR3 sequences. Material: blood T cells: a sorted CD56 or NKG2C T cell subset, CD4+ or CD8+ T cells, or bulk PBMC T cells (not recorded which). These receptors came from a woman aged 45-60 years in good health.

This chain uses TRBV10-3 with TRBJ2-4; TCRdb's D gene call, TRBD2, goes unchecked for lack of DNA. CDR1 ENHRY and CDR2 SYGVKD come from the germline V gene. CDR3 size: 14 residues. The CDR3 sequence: CAISESTSGNIQYF.

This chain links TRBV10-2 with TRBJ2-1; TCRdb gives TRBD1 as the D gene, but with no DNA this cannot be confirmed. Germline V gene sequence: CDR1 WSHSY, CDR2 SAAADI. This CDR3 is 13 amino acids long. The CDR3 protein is CASSGGTWNEQFF.

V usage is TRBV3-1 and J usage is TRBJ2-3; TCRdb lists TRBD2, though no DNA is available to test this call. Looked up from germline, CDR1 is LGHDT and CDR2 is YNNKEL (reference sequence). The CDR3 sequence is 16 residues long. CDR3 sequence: CASSDRTSAYTDTQYF.

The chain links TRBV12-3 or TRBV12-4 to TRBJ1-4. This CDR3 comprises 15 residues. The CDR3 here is CASRRTGETNEKLFF.

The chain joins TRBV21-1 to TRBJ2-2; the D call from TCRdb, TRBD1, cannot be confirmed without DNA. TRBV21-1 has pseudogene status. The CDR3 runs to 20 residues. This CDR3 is CASSKDSMSRPGPNTGELFF.

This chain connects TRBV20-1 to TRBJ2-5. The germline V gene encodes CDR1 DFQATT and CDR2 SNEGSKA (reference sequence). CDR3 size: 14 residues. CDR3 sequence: CSARDGDGQETQYF.

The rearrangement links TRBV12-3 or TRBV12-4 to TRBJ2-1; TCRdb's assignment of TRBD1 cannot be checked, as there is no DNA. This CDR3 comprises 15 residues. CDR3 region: CASSYGDSGDNEQFF.

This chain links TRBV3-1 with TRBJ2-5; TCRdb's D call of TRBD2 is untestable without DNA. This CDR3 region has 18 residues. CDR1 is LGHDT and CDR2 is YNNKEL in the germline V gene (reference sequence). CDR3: CASSTVAGAVPHKETQYF.

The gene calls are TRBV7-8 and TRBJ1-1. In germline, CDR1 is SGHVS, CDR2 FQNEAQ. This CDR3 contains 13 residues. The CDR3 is CASSPVGNTEAFF.

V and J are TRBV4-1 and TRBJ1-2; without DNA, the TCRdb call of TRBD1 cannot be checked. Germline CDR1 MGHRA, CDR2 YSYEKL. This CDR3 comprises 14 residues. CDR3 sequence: CASSQTTGGDGYTF.

This CDR3 is CASSLAGSYQPQHF. The V gene is TRBV27, the J gene TRBJ1-5. CDR3 length: 14 amino acids. Germline V gene lookup returns CDR1 MNHEY and CDR2 SMNVEV (reference sequence).

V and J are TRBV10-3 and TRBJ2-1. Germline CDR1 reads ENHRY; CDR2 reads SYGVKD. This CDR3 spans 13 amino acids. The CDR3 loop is CATVAQKNNEQFF.

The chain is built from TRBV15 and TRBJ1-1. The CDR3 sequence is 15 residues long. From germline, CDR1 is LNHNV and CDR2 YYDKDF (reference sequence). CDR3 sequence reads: CATSRDVALNTEAFF.

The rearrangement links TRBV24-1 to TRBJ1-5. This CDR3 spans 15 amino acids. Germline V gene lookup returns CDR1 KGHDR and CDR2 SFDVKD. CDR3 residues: CATSDGSYSNQPQHF.

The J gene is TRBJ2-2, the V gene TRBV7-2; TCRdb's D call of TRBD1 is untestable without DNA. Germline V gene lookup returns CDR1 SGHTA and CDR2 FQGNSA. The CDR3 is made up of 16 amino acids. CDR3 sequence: CASSFMGRGITGELFF.

CDR3 region: CATGDSGDSGYTF. V gene TRBV10-3 combines with J gene TRBJ1-2; the D gene TCRdb calls, TRBD1, cannot be checked with no DNA. Germline V gives CDR1 ENHRY, CDR2 SYGVKD. CDR3 size: 13 residues.

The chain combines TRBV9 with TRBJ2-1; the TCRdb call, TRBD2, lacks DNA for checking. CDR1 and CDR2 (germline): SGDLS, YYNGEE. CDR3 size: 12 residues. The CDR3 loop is CASSVAGVEQFF.

The CDR3 region is CAISDPRQSIPYEQYF. The chain joins TRBV10-3 to TRBJ2-7; TCRdb proposes TRBD1, but this gene call is untestable without DNA. Germline V CDR1 and CDR2: ENHRY, SYGVKD. This CDR3 is built from 16 residues.

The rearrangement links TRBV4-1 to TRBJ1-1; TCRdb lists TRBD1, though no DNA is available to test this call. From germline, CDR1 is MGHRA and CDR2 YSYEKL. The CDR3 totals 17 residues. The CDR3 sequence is CASATLRTGIGNTEAFF.

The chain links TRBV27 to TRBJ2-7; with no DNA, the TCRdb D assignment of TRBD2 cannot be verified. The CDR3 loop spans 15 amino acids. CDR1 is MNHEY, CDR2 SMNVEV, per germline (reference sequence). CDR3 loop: CASTSLTVPSYEQYF.

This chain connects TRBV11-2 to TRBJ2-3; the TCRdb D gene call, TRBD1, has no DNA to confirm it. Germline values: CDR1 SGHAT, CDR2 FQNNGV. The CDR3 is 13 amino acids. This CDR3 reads CASSFQGGDTQYF.